This TCR beta chain was sequenced during a study of blood T cell repertoires in COVID-19. The V end was cut by 2 bases, the J end by 3 bases, with 13 bases between. This CDR3 is 15 amino acids long. Germline values: CDR1 SGHVS, CDR2 FQNEAQ. Sequencing was performed with immunoSEQ multiplex PCR; in TCRdb, only in-frame clones are kept and a portion is missing. The table has about 99,000 clones, 75% to 90% seen once. The chain employs TRBV7-8 and TRBJ2-5; D is possibly TRBD2 (5 bases). This receptor was identified in a human donor in a cohort sampled during active COVID-19. The material sequenced was peripheral blood. In nucleotides, the CDR3 is TGTGCCAGCAGCTTATCGTTTGGGGAGAAAGAGACCCAGTACTTC. It yields the protein CASSLSFGEKETQYF.